This T cell receptor beta chain is drawn from a study of response to subunit inactivated influenza vaccine. Study-level points and caveats: With each seasonal influenza vaccination, the authors suggested, few new T cells are recruited.

Concerning this clonotype itself: Its antigen is unidentified.

The V gene's germline CDR1 is MGHRA and CDR2 YSYEKL. J was trimmed by 3 bases and V by 0 bases; bases with no gene match: 10. The CDR3 sequence is 18 residues long. TCRdb re-called the RT-PCR reads with MiXCR, one entry per CDR3 protein. This table holds some 640,000 distinct CDR3 sequences, 11% to 15% found once. The receptor's source is a man aged 50 or older who received an inactivated influenza vaccine. The sample here was PBMCs from blood, taken around 14 days before vaccination. The chain recombines TRBV4-1 with TRBJ2-1; 8 bases are a match to TRBD2. The CDR3 here is CASSQDPPSGHYYNEQFF. The CDR3 DNA sequence: TGCGCCAGCAGCCAAGATCCGCCTAGCGGGCACTACTACAATGAGCAGTTCTTC.